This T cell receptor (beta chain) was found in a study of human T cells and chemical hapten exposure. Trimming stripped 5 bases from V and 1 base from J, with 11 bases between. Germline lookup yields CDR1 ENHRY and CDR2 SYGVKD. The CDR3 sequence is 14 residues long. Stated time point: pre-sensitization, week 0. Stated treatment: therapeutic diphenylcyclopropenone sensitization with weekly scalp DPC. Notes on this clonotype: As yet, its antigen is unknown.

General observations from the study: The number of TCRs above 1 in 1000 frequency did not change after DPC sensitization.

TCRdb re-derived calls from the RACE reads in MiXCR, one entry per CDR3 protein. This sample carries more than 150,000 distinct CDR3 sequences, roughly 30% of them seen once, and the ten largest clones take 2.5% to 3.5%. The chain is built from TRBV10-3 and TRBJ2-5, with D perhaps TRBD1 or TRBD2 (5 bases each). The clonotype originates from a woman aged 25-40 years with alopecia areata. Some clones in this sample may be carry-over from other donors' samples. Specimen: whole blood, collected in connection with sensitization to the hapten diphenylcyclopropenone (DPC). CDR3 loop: CAISRTGTQETQYF. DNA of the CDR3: TGTGCCATCAGTAGAACCGGGACCCAAGAGACCCAGTACTTC.